This T cell receptor beta chain appears in the sequencing data of a study of graft-versus-host responses after intestinal transplantation. General study points: In recipient marrow, GvH clones were found, and some appeared first in ileum or blood.

Intraepithelial and lamina propria lymphocytes were isolated from graft specimens. About this clone: Its antigen is unidentified.

Sequenced by immunoSEQ multiplex PCR; TCRdb stores in-frame clones only, minus some. The sample lists 250 to 350 clones; about 82% were seen once. The sample in question was ileum tissue, obtained about 36 days after intestinal transplant. The sequence was obtained from a human patient who received an intestinal transplant, so some T cells may come from the graft donor.

The CDR3 nucleotides read TGCGCCCCCCATGGGGTAGCGGATCTAGCCAAAAACATTCAGTACTTC. This translates into CAPHGVADLAKNIQYF. The J gene is TRBJ2-4, the V gene TRBV23-1; maybe TRBD2 (6 bases). TRBV23-1 is marked as an open reading frame, function uncertain. Trimming left V 11 bases short and J 0 bases short, with 20 bases between. This CDR3 region has 16 residues.